One T cell receptor (beta chain) is described in this entry. Its antigen is not known. The germline V and J ends were trimmed by 2 bases and 6 bases, with 8 bases remaining between them. The CDR3 contains 13 residues. Germline CDR1 reads GTSNPN; CDR2 reads SVGIG (reference sequence). PCR employed 60 Vbeta and 13 Jbeta primers. Original processing methods: In a later analysis, the count reached 76 million or so unique TCR beta chains, with about 9.9 million shared. The method was immunoSEQ multiplex PCR; TCRdb's version includes in-frame clones alone and lacks a portion of them. Clone size and V and J calls were adopted from that table, with D and trimming inferred from the DNA. The sample carries around 110,000 clones, about four fifths recorded once. Donors likely had unrecorded immune exposures despite being nominally healthy when sampled. The data stem from a study of cytomegalovirus exposure and HLA in healthy donors. Whole-study results and caveats: According to a later analysis, most TCR beta chains associated with CMV appeared HLA-restricted. In a later analysis, 15,000 to 20,000 TCR beta sequences were associated with HLA alleles at 0.05 false discovery rate.

Sequencing was performed on PBMCs. The clonotype comes from a man aged 25-45 years in good health and CMV-seropositive. The V and J genes are TRBV30 and TRBJ1-6; D ambiguous. The CDR3 protein is CAWSWALNSPLHF. The CDR3 DNA reads as TGTGCCTGGAGTTGGGCCCTTAATTCACCCCTCCACTTT.